Reported below is one T cell receptor beta chain. This clonotype was counted only a few times. Its target antigen remains unknown. Base qualities were left out, and no much larger clone turns up one base away. This specimen comes from a study of T-cell reconstitution after alpha-beta-depleted transplantation in children (dated by TCRdb to 2016 to 2017). Context from the whole study: The study quantitatively tracked T-cell immune reconstitution after TCRalphabeta/CD19-depleted allogeneic hematopoietic cell transplantation in children using TCR repertoire profiling.

The library relied on PCR. Sequencing was performed on an Illumina HiSeq 2500. TCR libraries were prepared with molecular barcoding, using unique molecular identifiers to normalize TCRbeta repertoire quantification. In-frame beta chains were kept once TCRdb had trimmed the public reads at Q25 with fastp and called clones with MiXCR. Each entry merges the rows of one CDR3 protein and shows their most common DNA and genes. Present in this sample are 600,000 to 700,000 distinct CDR3 sequences, about 15% of which were seen just once. The ten most abundant clones make up 1.1% of the sample. Sequences SGHAT (CDR1) and FQNNGV (CDR2) are obtained from the germline V gene. There are 13 amino acids in the CDR3, from cysteine to phenylalanine inclusive. The retained sequence is limited to the CDR3, 39 bases, with the frame set at the first base. The V end loses 5 bases and the J end loses 4 bases, and a stretch of 11 bases separates them.

The sample was PBMCs from the stem cell graft donor, taken from the stem cell graft. The receptor comes from a human donor who donated a stem cell graft to a child with acute myeloid leukemia. The sequence links TRBV11-2 to TRBJ2-5; no D gene call is confident. The DNA sequence reads TGTGCCAGCAGCCCAACCGTCCTAGAGACCCAGTACTTC. This sequence encodes CASSPTVLETQYF.